This passage covers 15 T cell receptor beta chains from one sample sequenced in a study of shared clonotypes between healthy human individuals (TCRdb year 2020). CD8 naive samples consisted of CD45RO-negative cells that were positively selected for CCR7, yielding a CD45RA+CCR7+ population without TemRA cells. Library generation was performed with the immunoSEQ multiplex PCR assay. Held by TCRdb, this immuneACCESS table contains in-frame sequences only and omits some clones. Under half of the omission traces to an unresolved V gene where checked; the cause of the rest is unknown. A total of roughly 590,000 clones appear in this sample, about 95% of them only once. The top ten clonotypes cover less than 0.13% of the sample. Material: naive CD8+ T cells sorted from blood. What this sample's cell subset or site label stands for: CD45RA+CCR7+. These TCRs come from a woman in her 30s in good health.

The chain links TRBV7-9 to TRBJ2-7, with TRBD1 identical over 9 bases. Germline loops: CDR1 SEHNR, CDR2 FQNEAQ (reference sequence). The CDR3 contains 15 residues. J was trimmed by 2 bases and V by 5 bases; bases with no gene match: 7. This CDR3 reads CASSTNRGQAYEQYF. The CDR3 coding sequence is TGTGCCAGCAGCACCAACAGGGGGCAGGCCTACGAGCAGTACTTC. Full variable domain (missing parts from reference TRBV7-9 and TRBJ2-7): DTGVSQNPRHKITKRGQNVTFRCDPISEHNRLYWYRQTLGQGPEFLTYFQNEAQLEKSRLLSDRFSAERPKGSFSTLEIQRTEQGDSAMYLCASSTNRGQAYEQYFGPGTRLTVT.

This clone was detected once. The sample contains more than one DNA sequence encoding this CDR3. The chain has TRBV19 and TRBJ2-7; 7 bases fit TRBD1. Germline assignment: CDR1 LNHDA and CDR2 SQIVND (reference sequence). CDR3 length equals 14 residues. V was clipped by 3 bases and J by 2 bases; unmatched bases: 4. CDR3 protein: CASSMGQGAYEQYF. As DNA, the CDR3 is TGTGCCAGTAGTATGGGTCAGGGGGCCTACGAGCAGTACTTC.

As regards this clone: Other DNA variants within this sample encode the same CDR3. J is TRBJ2-7 and V is TRBV9; 7 bases fit TRBD1. The CDR3 runs to 14 residues. From germline, CDR1 is SGDLS and CDR2 YYNGEE. The V gene end was trimmed by 0 bases and the J gene end by 1 base; junction bases not matched to a gene: 1. The CDR3 here is CASSVGDRSYEQYF. The CDR3 nucleotides read TGTGCCAGCAGCGTAGGGGACAGATCCTACGAGCAGTACTTC. The full variable domain, rest sourced from reference TRBV9 and TRBJ2-7, is DSGVTQTPKHLITATGQRVTLRCSPRSGDLSVYWYQQSLDQGLQFLIQYYNGEERAKGNILERFSAQQFPDLHSELNLSSLELGDSALYFCASSVGDRSYEQYFGPGTRLTVT.

The chain carries TRBV4-2 and TRBJ1-2, with 9 bases lining up with TRBD1. The CDR3 consists of 15 residues. With 4 bases clipped from V and 3 bases from J, the junction kept 6 bases outside the gene matches. Germline CDR1 and CDR2: LGHNA and YNFKEQ. CDR3 loop: CASSRDWDRDYGYTF. Here the CDR3 DNA reads TGTGCCAGCAGCCGGGACTGGGACAGGGACTATGGCTACACCTTC.

This chain connects TRBV10-2 to TRBJ1-4; 8 nucleotides align to TRBD1. The length of the CDR3 is 15 residues. J lost 8 bases, V lost 3 bases, and 8 bases had no gene match. Germline V gene lookup returns CDR1 WSHSY and CDR2 SAAADI. CDR3 DNA sequence: TGCGCCAGCAGTGACCCCACAGGGGGAAAGGAAAAACTGTTTTTT. It is translated as CASSDPTGGKEKLFF.

Details on this clone: This sample also contains other DNA sequences that code for the same CDR3. The chain employs TRBV7-9 and TRBJ1-4, with D unresolved. V lost 1 base and J lost 7, with 7 bases in between. The CDR3 contains 13 residues. Germline values: CDR1 SEHNR, CDR2 FQNEAQ (reference sequence). The CDR3 reads CASSLGTREKLFF. The CDR3 DNA reads as TGTGCCAGCAGCTTAGGCACCCGTGAAAAACTGTTTTTT.

This chain links TRBV30 with TRBJ1-1, with a weak D call TRBD1 (6 bases). The CDR3 is 11 residues long. The V gene's germline CDR1 is GTSNPN and CDR2 SVGIG (reference sequence). V was shortened by 5 bases and J by 6 bases, with 10 bases between the two germline ends. Here the CDR3 DNA reads TGTGCCTGGGGCAGGACAGCTGAAGCTTTCTTT. This translates into CAWGRTAEAFF. Full variable domain (outside the CDR3, taken from reference TRBV30 and TRBJ1-1): SQTIHQWPATLVQPVGSPLSLECTVEGTSNPNLYWYRQAAGRGLQLLFYSVGIGQISSEVPQNLSASRPQDRQFILSSKKLLLSDSGFYLCAWGRTAEAFFGQGTRLTVV.

The count of this clone is one. The chain links TRBV6-5 to TRBJ2-7; 8 bases match TRBD2. With 4 bases clipped from V and 5 bases from J, the junction kept 7 bases outside the gene matches. The germline CDR1 and CDR2 sequences are MNHEY and SVGAGI. The CDR3 length is 14 residues. CDR3 in DNA: TGTGCCAGCAGTTTAAGCGGGAGTATCGACGAGCAGTACTTC. Translation gives CASSLSGSIDEQYF.

This clone was recorded a few times. The chain links TRBV21-1 to TRBJ2-1; the table's D gene call, TRBD1, was not cross checked with the DNA. TRBV21-1 is noted as a pseudogene. The CDR3 has 15 amino acids. In DNA form, the CDR3 reads TGTGCCAGCATCAACCGGGACAGGGCTTTCGATGAGCAGTTCTTC. The encoded protein is CASINRDRAFDEQFF.

This chain uses TRBV28 with TRBJ2-1; 8 bases map to TRBD2. Losses at the gene ends were 7 bases for V and 8 bases for J; bases not matched to a gene: 16. This CDR3 contains 16 residues. CDR1 MDHEN and CDR2 SYDVKM come from the germline V gene. CDR3: CASTQYSGSHRDEQFF. The CDR3 region has the DNA TGTGCCAGCACACAGTACAGCGGGAGCCACAGAGATGAGCAGTTCTTC.

The gene calls are TRBV7-3 and TRBJ1-1; D possibly corresponds to TRBD1 (5 bases). Per germline, CDR1 SGHTA and CDR2 FQGTGA. The ends were cut back, 8 bases at V and 0 bases at J, with 19 bases in the middle. The CDR3 is 16 residues long. The CDR3 protein is CASGLGAALLNTEAFF. CDR3 coding DNA: TGTGCCAGCGGACTCGGGGCAGCCCTATTGAACACTGAAGCTTTCTTT. The variable domain in full, with the rest retrieved from reference TRBV7-3 and TRBJ1-1, is GAGVSQTPSNKVTEKGKYVELRCDPISGHTALYWYRQSLGQGPEFLIYFQGTGAADDSGLPNDRFFAVRPEGSVSTLKIQRTERGDSAVYLCASGLGAALLNTEAFFGQGTRLTVV.

The V and J genes are TRBV4-1 and TRBJ2-7, with D perhaps TRBD2 (5 bases). Germline lookup yields CDR1 MGHRA and CDR2 YSYEKL. The CDR3 extends over 16 amino acids. V lost 0 bases and J lost 3, with 15 bases in between. This CDR3 reads CASSQDGLARHYEQYF. CDR3 bases: TGCGCCAGCAGCCAAGACGGTCTAGCCCGGCACTACGAGCAGTACTTC.

The chain links TRBV19 to TRBJ2-1; TRBD2 matches at 9 bases. The length of the CDR3 is 14 residues. Germline CDR1 is LNHDA and CDR2 is SQIVND (reference sequence). The V and J ends lost 0 bases and 7 bases, in that order; junction bases with no gene match: 1. In DNA, the CDR3 is TGTGCCAGTAGTATAGACGGACTAGCGAATGAGCAGTTCTTC. This sequence encodes CASSIDGLANEQFF.

The CDR3 spells CASSPRQVFTDTQYF. The DNA of the CDR3 is TGTGCCAGCAGTCCAAGACAGGTCTTCACAGATACGCAGTATTTT. The chain employs TRBV27 and TRBJ2-3; a possible D gene is TRBD1 (6 bases). Germline CDR1 MNHEY, CDR2 SMNVEV (reference sequence). With 5 bases removed from V and 2 bases from J, the gap between germline ends came to 14 bases. The CDR3 sequence is 15 residues long.

The chain employs TRBV27 and TRBJ2-2; the D is unclear. This CDR3 has 12 residues. Germline-derived CDR1 and CDR2 are MNHEY and SMNVEV (reference sequence). The V end was cut by 3 bases, the J end by 6 bases, with 5 bases between. The DNA for the CDR3 is TGTGCCAGCAGTTTTATCCCCGGGGAGCTGTTTTTT. Its translation: CASSFIPGELFF.